This T cell receptor beta chain originates from a study of T-cell memory formation after mild COVID-19. Across the whole study: Largely, TCR clusters stayed within a single donor. General observations from the study: From day 15 to 85, contracting clones were balanced between CD4 and CD8, whereas later expanders leaned toward CD4+.

Using constant-segment primers, 5'RACE produced TCR alpha and TCR beta cDNA libraries carrying sample barcodes and UMIs. Via MiXCR, TCRdb re-called the 5' RACE reads, giving one row per CDR3 protein. Found here are approximately 290,000 distinct CDR3 sequences, approximately 8.4% of them singletons; the top ten hold 22%. The germline gives CDR1 MGHRA, CDR2 YSYEKL. This CDR3 comprises 17 residues. V dropped 4 bases and J dropped 6; count of bases not matched to a gene: 11. This clonotype occurred many times. Its antigen is as yet unknown. This sequence joins TRBV4-1 and TRBJ2-2; TRBD2 matches 10 bases. This TCR was recovered from a man aged 18-30 years who had mild COVID-19 (a few samples of this study predate the infection). Cell type and time point are not known. The sequencing sample was made of PBMCs or a T cell subset sorted from them (not recorded which). CDR3 DNA: TGCGCCAGCAGCCTATCAGGGCGCCTAGCGGGAGCCGGGGAGCTGTTTTTT. Translated, it gives CASSLSGRLAGAGELFF.